This T cell receptor (beta chain) appears in the sequencing data of a study of spatial heterogeneity in lung cancer. As for the study in general: Patients with untreated early-stage non-small cell lung cancer, numbering around 72, were the donors. In raw reads, more than 8.5 appearances on average were recorded for each unique TCR and UMI combination.

The time point denotes: blood at routine non-recurrence follow-up after resection. Without sorting, whole RNA was sequenced from tumor, nontumor lung or frozen PBMC. V dropped 7 bases and J dropped 3; count of bases not matched to a gene: 6. The CDR3 loop spans 15 amino acids. Germline assignment: CDR1 LGHDT and CDR2 YNNKEL (reference sequence). TCRdb passed the 5' RACE reads through MiXCR, listing each CDR3 protein once. The sample lists approximately 10,000 distinct CDR3 sequences; under 30% were seen once. This chain links TRBV3-1 with TRBJ2-2, with 9 positions matching TRBD1. This receptor was obtained from a female donor with early-stage non-small cell lung cancer. Sample: PBMCs, taken at follow-up. CDR3 sequence reads: CASTLGDRDTGELFF. CDR3 DNA: TGTGCCAGCACCCTTGGGGACAGGGACACCGGGGAGCTGTTTTTT.